The 8 T cell receptor beta chains below were found in one sample sequenced in a study of early T cells in non-severe SARS-CoV-2 infection (dated by TCRdb to about 2021). Library construction relied on 5' RACE. Sequenced on a NextSeq 500. Using fastp at Q25 and MiXCR, TCRdb reprocessed the public reads and kept productive beta chains. Entries are consolidated by CDR3 protein sequence, retaining the most common genes and DNA. The sample table lists approximately 28,000 distinct CDR3 sequences, 5% to 6.5% of them with a count of one. The leading ten clones occupy about 32% of the sample. Sequencing used whole blood, obtained at baseline. The receptors originated from an adult who was a healthcare worker with PCR-confirmed SARS-CoV-2 infection or an uninfected control (not recorded which).

The chain recombines TRBV4-3 with TRBJ2-5; 12 nucleotides align to TRBD2. The V and J ends lost 1 base and 1 base, in that order; junction bases with no gene match: 7. Germline V gene lookup returns CDR1 LGHNA and CDR2 YSLEER. This CDR3 comprises 18 residues. The CDR3 loop reads CASSQGASGGAAQETQYF. The DNA for the CDR3 is TGCGCCAGCAGCCAAGGGGCTAGCGGGGGGGCAGCCCAAGAGACCCAGTACTTC.

This clonotype has at least ten counts. V and J are TRBV2 and TRBJ2-3; 7 bases match TRBD1. The CDR3 totals 15 residues. Germline trimming cut 3 bases from V and 0 bases from J; bases unmatched to any gene: 3. Germline values: CDR1 SNHLY, CDR2 FYNNEI. The CDR3 region has the DNA TGTGCCAGCAGTGATGGCAGGGGGAGCACAGATACGCAGTATTTT. It is translated as CASSDGRGSTDTQYF. Looking up the rest from reference TRBV2 and TRBJ2-3 gives the full variable domain: EPEVTQTPSHQVTQMGQEVILRCVPISNHLYFYWYRQILGQKVEFLVSFYNNEISEKSEIFDDQFSVERPDGSNFTLKIRSTKLEDSAMYFCASSDGRGSTDTQYFGPGTRLTVL.

This clonotype was recorded many times. CDR3 nucleotides: TGTGCCAGCAGCTTAACGCCTAGTTGGGGCACAGATACGCAGTATTTT. Its protein product is CASSLTPSWGTDTQYF. This rearrangement joins TRBV7-3 to TRBJ2-3; D remains ambiguous. Trimming shortened V by 0 bases and J by 1 base, and 11 bases separated the two germline ends. The CDR3 is 16 amino acids. Germline loops: CDR1 SGHTA, CDR2 FQGTGA.

This chain connects TRBV7-2 to TRBJ2-3; TRBD2 matches 7 bases. CDR1 SGHTA and CDR2 FQGNSA come from the germline V gene. The V and J ends lost 0 bases and 4 bases, in that order; junction bases with no gene match: 10. This CDR3 comprises 17 residues. This CDR3 is CASSLAYGAGRADTQYF. DNA of the CDR3: TGTGCCAGCAGCTTAGCTTATGGTGCAGGGAGGGCAGATACGCAGTATTTT.

The chain is built from TRBV20-1 and TRBJ2-7; 7 nucleotides agree with TRBD1. This CDR3 region has 14 residues. V shed 4 bases and J 4 bases; nucleotides not matched to a gene: 10. CDR1 is DFQATT, CDR2 SNEGSKA, per germline (reference sequence). CDR3 region: CSANVAGGRYEQYF. Here the CDR3 DNA reads TGCAGTGCTAACGTCGCAGGGGGACGGTACGAGCAGTACTTC.

This clonotype was seen ten or more times. This rearrangement joins TRBV30 to TRBJ2-1, with 11 bases aligning to TRBD2. Germline V gives CDR1 GTSNPN, CDR2 SVGIG (reference sequence). This CDR3 comprises 14 residues. The V and J ends lost 5 bases and 12 bases, in that order; junction bases with no gene match: 12. The CDR3 loop is CAWQNGGSGRVQFF. For the CDR3, the DNA is TGTGCCTGGCAAAACGGGGGTAGCGGGAGGGTGCAGTTCTTC.

This clonotype has ten or more counts. The chain combines TRBV11-2 with TRBJ1-1; D is ambiguous. V lost 6 bases and J lost 3, with 8 bases in between. Germline loops: CDR1 SGHAT, CDR2 FQNNGV. The CDR3 is 12 residues long. The CDR3 loop reads CASRHRDTEAFF. The DNA of the CDR3 is TGTGCCAGCAGACACCGGGACACTGAAGCTTTCTTT.

This clonotype was recorded many times. The chain joins TRBV29-1 to TRBJ2-5; TRBD1 matches 9 bases. The germline gives CDR1 SQVTM, CDR2 ANQGSEA. This CDR3 region has 14 residues. V was clipped by 7 bases and J by 3 bases; unmatched bases: 9. The CDR3 DNA reads TGCAGCGGGGCAAGGGACAGGGTTAAAGAGACCCAGTACTTC. It translates to CSGARDRVKETQYF.